The sequence of this TCR beta chain was determined in a study of CD8+ T cells in alopecia areata. Study results and caveats: Scalp specimens additionally yield sequences from normal skin's resident alphabeta T cells. Clonality was higher in lesional than normal scalp, especially in alopecia totalis/universalis.

The CDR3 has 13 residues. Per the germline V gene, CDR1 is LNHDA and CDR2 is SQIVND (reference sequence). Trimming took off 6 bases at V and 7 bases at J, with 12 bases between the two ends. Details on this clone: Antigen: not known.

The authors extracted RNA and reverse transcribed it into cDNA as the sequencing template. Sequenced by immunoSEQ multiplex PCR; TCRdb stores in-frame clones only, minus some. The data contain some 210,000 clones, 50% to 65% of them singletons. Those with alopecia areata gave lesional scalp punch biopsies and peripheral blood. This receptor was identified in a human donor with alopecia areata. Sequencing used CD4+ T cells sorted from blood, obtained at week 0. The chain employs TRBV19 and TRBJ1-4; D call uncertain. Written as DNA, the CDR3 is TGTGCCAGTAGGAGGGCAGTAGGTGAAAAACTGTTTTTT. This codes for CASRRAVGEKLFF.